This T cell receptor beta chain was identified during a study of T cell responses to AZD1222 COVID-19 vaccine. Findings of the study overall: White British people made up most donors, females outnumbered males, and clonal diversity was possibly underestimated. Repertoire sampling occurred only after the peak T cell response.

To note about this clone: Its antigen is unidentified.

Sequencing used immunoSEQ multiplex PCR; TCRdb keeps in-frame clones, though not all of them. The data show approximately 100,000 clones, approximately 81% seen once. Recipients boosted at about 4 weeks or about 12 weeks are pooled. From germline, CDR1 is SEHNR and CDR2 FQNEAQ (reference sequence). Trimming removed 5 bases from V and 1 base from J, with 20 bases in between. CDR3 length: 17 residues. The clonotype originates from an adult who received the AZD1222 COVID-19 vaccine. The V call is TRBV7-9, the J call TRBJ2-5, with D possibly TRBD2 on 9 matching bases. The starting material was peripheral blood, obtained 28 days after the second AZD1222 dose. In DNA, the CDR3 is TGTGCCAGCAGCCCCCCCAGGGGGCGGGAGGGCCAAGAGACCCAGTACTTC. Amino acids: CASSPPRGREGQETQYF.